Sequencing of this T cell receptor beta chain was carried out in a study of T cell repertoires in cytomegalovirus infection. The overall study: CMV infection plus the matching HLA type was flagged by public TCR beta signatures.

As for this clonotype: Its antigen is undetermined.

TCRdb ran MiXCR on the reads and lists one entry per CDR3 protein. The sample records about 770,000 distinct CDR3 sequences, approximately 32% being singletons. This CDR3 has 14 residues. In germline, CDR1 is LGHNA, CDR2 YNFKEQ. Trimming removed 4 bases from V and 0 bases from J, with 6 bases in between. This receptor was taken from a human donor in good health (CMV status not recorded). Some clones in this sample may be carry-over from other donors' samples. The chain carries TRBV4-2 and TRBJ2-2; tentatively, D is TRBD1 (5 bases). This material consisted of cultured CD8+ T cells from PBMCs, taken from culture after CMV antigen stimulation. The CDR3 loop reads CASSRTTNTGELFF. The CDR3 nucleotides read TGTGCCAGCAGCCGGACAACGAACACCGGGGAGCTGTTTTTT.